The rows below give T cell receptor beta chains drawn from one sample of a study of cytomegalovirus exposure and HLA in healthy donors. Profiling relied on immunoSEQ multiplex PCR, and the TCRdb table lists in-frame clones only, not all of them. Counted here are around 150,000 clones, roughly 77% occurring once; the ten biggest clones make up 2.2%. Material for sequencing was PBMCs. These receptors were taken from a man aged 50-60 years in good health and CMV-seropositive. Both conserved end residues are trimmed from each CDR3. For some rows the clone size is stated as once, few or many, or as a class when expanded; others skip it.

>TRBJ2-3|TRBV5-6|NA
ASSDVASGGLGDTQY
>TRBJ2-3|TRBV9|once
ASSVGTSGSTDTQY
>TRBJ2-7|TRBV29-1|NA
SVETGRGDPHEQY
>TRBJ2-1|TRBV18|NA
ASSPPGGAYPEQF
>TRBJ2-2|TRBV4-3|few
ASSQDSGGGAGRELF
>TRBJ1-2|TRBV2|NA
ASSVQGAFYGYT
>TRBJ1-3|TRBV19|NA
ASSPWTGIGNTIY
>TRBJ2-6|TRBV27|few
ASSLAPRGGGFSGANVLT
>TRBJ1-6|TRBV6-5|NA
ATYRQGANSPLH
>TRBJ2-7|TRBV28|NA
ASSFLLGGANYEQY
>NA|TRBV6-5|NA
ASSSDRGYEQY